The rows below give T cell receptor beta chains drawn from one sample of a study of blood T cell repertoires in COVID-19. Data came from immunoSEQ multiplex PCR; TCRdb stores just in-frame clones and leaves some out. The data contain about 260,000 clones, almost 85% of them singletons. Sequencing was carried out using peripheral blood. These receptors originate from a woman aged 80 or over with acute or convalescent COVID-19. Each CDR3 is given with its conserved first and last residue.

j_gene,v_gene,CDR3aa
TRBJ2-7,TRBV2,CASRKPGTSGAPYEQYF
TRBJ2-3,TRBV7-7,CASSLDGGTDTQYF
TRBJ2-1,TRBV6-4,CASSDQGLAGGSSYNEQFF
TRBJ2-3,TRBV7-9,CASSGTSVGKDTQYF
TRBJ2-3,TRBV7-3,CASSLGNRGATDTQYF
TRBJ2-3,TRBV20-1,CSANRDKTQYF
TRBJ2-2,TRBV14,CASSRQGVNTGELFF
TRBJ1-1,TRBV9,CASSVVGQGSTEAFF
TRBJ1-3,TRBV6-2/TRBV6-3,CASSYWATSSGNTIYF
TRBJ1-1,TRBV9,CASSALGALNTEAFF
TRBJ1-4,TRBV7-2,CASSADRARTNEKLFF
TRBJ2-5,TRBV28,CASSLAGVQETQYF
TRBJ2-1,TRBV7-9,CASSPRGQGANEQFF
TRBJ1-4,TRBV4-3,CASSPSGTGGEKLFF
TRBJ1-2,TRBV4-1,CASSQDRTVLSSYTF
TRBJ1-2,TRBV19,CASRADRNYGYTF
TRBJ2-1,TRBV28,CATRSGHSSYNEQFF
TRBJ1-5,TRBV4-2,CASSQEGGDRQPQHF
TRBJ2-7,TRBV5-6,CASSFYDRGEQYF
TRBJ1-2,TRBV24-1,CATSDRHVNYGYTF
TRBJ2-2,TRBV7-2,CASFGFRGLAEATGELFF
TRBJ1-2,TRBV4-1,CASSQADTGPYGYTF
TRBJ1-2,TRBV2,CASRRQGGAAYGYTF
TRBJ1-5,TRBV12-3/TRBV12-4,CASRGGGQPQHF
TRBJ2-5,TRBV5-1,CASSLVGGGAQETQYF
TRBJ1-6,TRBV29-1,CSVGGPNSPLHF
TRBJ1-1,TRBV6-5,CASSPSGQGRTEAFF
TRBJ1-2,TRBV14,CASSQHTSLGYGYTF
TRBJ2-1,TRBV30,CAWRPPDRGIYNEQFF
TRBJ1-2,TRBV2,CASSEAGYEVGYTF
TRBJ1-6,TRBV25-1,CASSESTRSSYNSPLHF
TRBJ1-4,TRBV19,CASSMGSGATNEKLFF
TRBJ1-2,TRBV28,CASSSHRVQGYGYTF
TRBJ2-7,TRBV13,CASSAKGVSLQYF
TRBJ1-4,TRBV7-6,CASSPRTGLNEKLFF
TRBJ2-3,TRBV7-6,CASRRLAGSTDTQYF
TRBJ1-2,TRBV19,CASSILQGADYGYTF
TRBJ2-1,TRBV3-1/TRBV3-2,CASSQGGATSGGSENEQFF
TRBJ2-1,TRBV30,CAWSPRGDEQFF
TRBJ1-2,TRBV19,CVSTGFHRGSGGYTF
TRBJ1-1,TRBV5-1,CASSFDSSEAFF
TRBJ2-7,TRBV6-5,CASSPDRASYEQYF
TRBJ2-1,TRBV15,CATSRVRSGGRVNEQFF